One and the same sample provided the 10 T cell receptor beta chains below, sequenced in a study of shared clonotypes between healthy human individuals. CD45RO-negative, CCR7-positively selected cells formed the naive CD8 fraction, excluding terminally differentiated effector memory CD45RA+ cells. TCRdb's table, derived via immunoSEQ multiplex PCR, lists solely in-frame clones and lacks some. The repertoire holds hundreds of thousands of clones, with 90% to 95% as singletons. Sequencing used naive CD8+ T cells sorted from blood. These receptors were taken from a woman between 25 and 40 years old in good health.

The CDR3, as DNA: TGTGCCAGCAGTCCCCGGCTGGGCCAGGCCTATGGCTACACCTTC. Translated, it gives CASSPRLGQAYGYTF. The chain employs TRBV6-1 and TRBJ1-2; D is unresolved. This CDR3 contains 15 residues. V was cut by 5 bases and J by 4 bases, with 17 bases left in between. The germline V gene has CDR1 MNHNS and CDR2 SASEGT.

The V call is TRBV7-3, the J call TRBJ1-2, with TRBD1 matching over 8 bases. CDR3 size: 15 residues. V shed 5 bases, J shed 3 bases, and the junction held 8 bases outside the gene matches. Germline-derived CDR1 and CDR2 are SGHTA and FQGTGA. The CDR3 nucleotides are TGTGCCAGCAGCCTTCAGGGGGCGCGGGACTATGGCTACACCTTC. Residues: CASSLQGARDYGYTF.

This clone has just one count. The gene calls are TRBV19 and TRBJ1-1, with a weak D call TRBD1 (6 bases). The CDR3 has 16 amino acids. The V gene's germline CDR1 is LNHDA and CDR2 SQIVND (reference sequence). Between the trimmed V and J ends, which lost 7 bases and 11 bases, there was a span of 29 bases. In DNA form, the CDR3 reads TGTGCCAGTAACGTGGATCTCGAGGACAGTCGGTTTGGGGCTTTCTTT. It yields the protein CASNVDLEDSRFGAFF.

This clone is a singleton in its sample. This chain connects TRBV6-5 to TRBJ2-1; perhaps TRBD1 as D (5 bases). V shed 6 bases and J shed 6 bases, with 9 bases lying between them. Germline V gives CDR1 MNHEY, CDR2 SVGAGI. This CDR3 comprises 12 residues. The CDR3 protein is CASRNRFNEQFF. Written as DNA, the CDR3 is TGTGCCAGCAGGAACAGGTTCAATGAGCAGTTCTTC.

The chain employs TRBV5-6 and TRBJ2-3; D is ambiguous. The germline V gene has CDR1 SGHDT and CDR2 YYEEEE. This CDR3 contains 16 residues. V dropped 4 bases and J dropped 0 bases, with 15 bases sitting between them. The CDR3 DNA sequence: TGTGCCAGCAGCCCCAGTAGCAGACTTAGCACAGATACGCAGTATTTT. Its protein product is CASSPSSRLSTDTQYF.

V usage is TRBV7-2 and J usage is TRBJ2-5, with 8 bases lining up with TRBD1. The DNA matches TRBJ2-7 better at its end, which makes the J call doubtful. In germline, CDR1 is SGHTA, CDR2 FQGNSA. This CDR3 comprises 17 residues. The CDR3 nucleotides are TGTGCCAGCAGCTTAGAAGGACAGGGCAATAATCCCTACGAGCAGTACTTC. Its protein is CASSLEGQGNNPYEQYF.

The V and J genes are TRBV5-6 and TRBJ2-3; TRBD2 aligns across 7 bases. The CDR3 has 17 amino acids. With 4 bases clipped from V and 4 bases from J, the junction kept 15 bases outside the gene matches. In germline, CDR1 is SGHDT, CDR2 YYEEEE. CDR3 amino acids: CASSGGGSALPPDTQYF. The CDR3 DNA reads TGTGCCAGCAGCGGCGGGGGTAGCGCCCTCCCTCCAGATACGCAGTATTTT.

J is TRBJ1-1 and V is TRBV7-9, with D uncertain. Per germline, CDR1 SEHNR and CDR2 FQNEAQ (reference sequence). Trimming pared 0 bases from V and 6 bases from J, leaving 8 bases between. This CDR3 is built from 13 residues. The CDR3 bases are TGTGCCAGCAGCTTAGCAGACAATTCTGAAGCTTTCTTT. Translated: CASSLADNSEAFF.

This CDR3 is CSVDGGRNTEAFF. For the CDR3, the DNA is TGCAGCGTTGATGGGGGCCGGAACACTGAAGCTTTCTTT. The V and J genes are TRBV29-1 and TRBJ1-1, with D tentatively TRBD1 (6 bases). The CDR3 is 13 residues long. Per the germline V gene, CDR1 is SQVTM and CDR2 is ANQGSEA. V lost 3 bases and J 1 base, leaving 9 bases between the germline ends.

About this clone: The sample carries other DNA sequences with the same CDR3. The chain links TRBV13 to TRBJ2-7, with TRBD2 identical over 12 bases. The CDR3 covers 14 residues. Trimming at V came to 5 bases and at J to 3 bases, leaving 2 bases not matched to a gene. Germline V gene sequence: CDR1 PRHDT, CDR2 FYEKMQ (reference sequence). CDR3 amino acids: CASSTGLAGYEQYF. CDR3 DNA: TGTGCCAGCAGCACGGGACTAGCGGGCTACGAGCAGTACTTC.